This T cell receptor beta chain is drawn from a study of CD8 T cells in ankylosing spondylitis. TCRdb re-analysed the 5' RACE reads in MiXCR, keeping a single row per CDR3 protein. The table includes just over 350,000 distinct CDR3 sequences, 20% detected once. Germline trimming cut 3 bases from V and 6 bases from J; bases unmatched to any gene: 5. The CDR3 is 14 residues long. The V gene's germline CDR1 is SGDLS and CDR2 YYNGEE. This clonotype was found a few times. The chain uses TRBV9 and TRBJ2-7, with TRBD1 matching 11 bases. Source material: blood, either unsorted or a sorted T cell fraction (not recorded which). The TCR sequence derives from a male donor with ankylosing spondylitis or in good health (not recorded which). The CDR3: CASSATGTGGEQYF. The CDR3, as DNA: TGTGCCAGCAGCGCTACCGGGACAGGGGGCGAGCAGTACTTC.